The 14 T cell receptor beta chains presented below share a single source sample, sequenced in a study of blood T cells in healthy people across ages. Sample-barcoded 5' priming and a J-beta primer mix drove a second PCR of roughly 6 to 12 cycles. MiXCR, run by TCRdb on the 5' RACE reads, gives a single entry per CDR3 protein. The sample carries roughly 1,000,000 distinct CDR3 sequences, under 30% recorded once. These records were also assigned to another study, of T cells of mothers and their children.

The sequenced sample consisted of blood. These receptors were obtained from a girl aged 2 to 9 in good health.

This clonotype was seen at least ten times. The CDR3, as DNA: TGCGCCAGCAGCTTTCTGGAGCAAGTGAACACCGGGGAGCTGTTTTTT. As protein: CASSFLEQVNTGELFF. This chain joins TRBV5-1 and TRBJ2-2; no clear D gene. The V gene lost 2 bases and the J gene lost 1 base, with 12 bases spanning the gap. Germline loops: CDR1 SGHRS, CDR2 YFSETQ. The CDR3 spans 16 residues.

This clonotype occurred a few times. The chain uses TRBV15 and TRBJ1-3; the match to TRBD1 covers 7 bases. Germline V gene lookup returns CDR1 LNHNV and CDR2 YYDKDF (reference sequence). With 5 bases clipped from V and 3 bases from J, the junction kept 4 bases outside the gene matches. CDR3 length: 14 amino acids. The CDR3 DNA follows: TGTGCCACCAGCCCTGACAGGGATGGAAACACCATATATTTT. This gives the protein CATSPDRDGNTIYF.

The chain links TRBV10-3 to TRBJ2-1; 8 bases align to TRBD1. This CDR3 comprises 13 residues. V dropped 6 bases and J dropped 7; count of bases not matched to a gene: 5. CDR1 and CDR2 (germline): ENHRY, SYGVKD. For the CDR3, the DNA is TGTGCCATCAGCCAGGACAGGGATAATGAGCAGTTCTTC. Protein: CAISQDRDNEQFF.

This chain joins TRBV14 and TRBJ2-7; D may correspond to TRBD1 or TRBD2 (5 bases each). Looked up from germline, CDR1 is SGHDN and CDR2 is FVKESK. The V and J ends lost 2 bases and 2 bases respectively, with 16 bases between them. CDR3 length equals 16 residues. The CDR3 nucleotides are TGTGCCAGCAGCCAACTGCTATCGGGACGCACCTACGAGCAGTACTTC. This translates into CASSQLLSGRTYEQYF.

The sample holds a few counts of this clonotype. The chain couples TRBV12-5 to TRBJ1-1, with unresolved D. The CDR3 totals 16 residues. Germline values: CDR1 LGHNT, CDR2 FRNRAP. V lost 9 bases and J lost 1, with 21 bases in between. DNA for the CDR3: TGTGCTAGCGCTAACCTCCGGGGTAGAGCGAACACTGAAGCTTTCTTT. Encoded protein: CASANLRGRANTEAFF.

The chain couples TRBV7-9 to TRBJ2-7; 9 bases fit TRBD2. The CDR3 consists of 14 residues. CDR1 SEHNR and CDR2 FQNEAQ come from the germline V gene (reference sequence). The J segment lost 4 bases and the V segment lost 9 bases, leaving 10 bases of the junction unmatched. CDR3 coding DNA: TGTGCCAGTATGACGACTAGCGGACCTTACGAGCAGTACTTC. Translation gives CASMTTSGPYEQYF.

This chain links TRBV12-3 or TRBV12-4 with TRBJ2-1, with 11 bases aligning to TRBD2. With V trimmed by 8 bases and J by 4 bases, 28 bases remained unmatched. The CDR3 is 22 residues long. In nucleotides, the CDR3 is TGTGCCAGCTGCCCGACTAGCGGGAAATATGTGGGCGGATATCTTCCTTACAATGAGCAGTTCTTC. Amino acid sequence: CASCPTSGKYVGGYLPYNEQFF.

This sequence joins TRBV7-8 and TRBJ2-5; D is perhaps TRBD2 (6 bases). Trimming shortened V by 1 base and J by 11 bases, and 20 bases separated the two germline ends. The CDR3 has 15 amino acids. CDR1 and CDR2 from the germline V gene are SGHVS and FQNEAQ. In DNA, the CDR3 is TGTGCCAGCAGCTTAGAATTTGGGACGCCCCGGGAGCAGTACTTC. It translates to CASSLEFGTPREQYF.

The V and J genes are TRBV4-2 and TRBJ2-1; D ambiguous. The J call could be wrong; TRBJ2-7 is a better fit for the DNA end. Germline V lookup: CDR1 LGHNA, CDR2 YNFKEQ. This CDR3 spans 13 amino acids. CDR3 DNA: TGTGCCAGCAGCCAAGAGAGAGAGTACGAGCAGTACTTC. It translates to CASSQEREYEQYF.

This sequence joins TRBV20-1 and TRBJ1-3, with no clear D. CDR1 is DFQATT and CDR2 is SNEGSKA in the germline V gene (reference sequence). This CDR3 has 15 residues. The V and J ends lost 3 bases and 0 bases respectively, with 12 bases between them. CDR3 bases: TGCAGTGCTAGCACAGATGGAGACTCTGGAAACACCATATATTTT. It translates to CSASTDGDSGNTIYF.

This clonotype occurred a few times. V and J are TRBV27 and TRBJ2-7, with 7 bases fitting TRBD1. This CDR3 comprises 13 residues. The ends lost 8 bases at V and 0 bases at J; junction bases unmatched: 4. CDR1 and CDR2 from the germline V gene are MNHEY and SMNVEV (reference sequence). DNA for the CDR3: TGTGCCAGCGCCCACAGGGGCTCCTACGAGCAGTACTTC. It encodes CASAHRGSYEQYF.

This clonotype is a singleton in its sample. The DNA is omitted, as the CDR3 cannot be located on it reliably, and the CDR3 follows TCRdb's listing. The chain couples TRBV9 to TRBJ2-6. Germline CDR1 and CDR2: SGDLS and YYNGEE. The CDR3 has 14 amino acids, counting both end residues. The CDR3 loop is CASSVAGGANVPTF.

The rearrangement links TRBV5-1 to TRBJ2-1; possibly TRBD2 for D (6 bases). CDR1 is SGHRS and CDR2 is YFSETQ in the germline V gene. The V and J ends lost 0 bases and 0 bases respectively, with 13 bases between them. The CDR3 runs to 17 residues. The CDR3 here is CASSLAGAGYSYNEQFF. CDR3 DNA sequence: TGCGCCAGCAGCTTGGCCGGGGCGGGGTACTCCTACAATGAGCAGTTCTTC.

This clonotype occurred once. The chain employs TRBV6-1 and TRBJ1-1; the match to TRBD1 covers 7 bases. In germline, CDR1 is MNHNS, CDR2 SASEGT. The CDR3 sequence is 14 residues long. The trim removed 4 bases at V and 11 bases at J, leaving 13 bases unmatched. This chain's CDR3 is CASSVEGAILSAFF. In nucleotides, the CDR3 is TGTGCCAGCAGTGTAGAGGGGGCGATTTTGAGCGCTTTCTTT.